The sample holds a few counts of the clone carrying this TCR beta chain. Profiled with immunoSEQ multiplex PCR; TCRdb holds only in-frame clones, not every one. This table has hundreds of thousands of clones, about 80% appearing once. The data stem from a study of control samples from healthy donors and cancer patients. This CDR3 has 15 amino acids. Germline trimming cut 6 bases from V and 6 bases from J; bases unmatched to any gene: 8. Germline V gene data show CDR1 as LGHDT and CDR2 as YNNKEL (reference sequence). V and J are TRBV3-1 (or the pseudogene TRBV3-2) and TRBJ1-6; 7 bases line up with TRBD1. Sequencing used PBMCs. The TCR comes from a woman aged 55-70 years with lung cancer. The CDR3 protein is CASSFGQVLNSPLHF. The CDR3 DNA is TGTGCCAGCAGTTTCGGACAGGTCCTTAATTCACCCCTCCACTTT.